This T cell receptor (beta chain) was captured in a study of T cell responses to AZD1222 COVID-19 vaccine. With regard to this clone: Its antigen is not identified.

Between the trimmed V and J ends, which lost 8 bases and 6 bases, there was a span of 14 bases. The CDR3 has 13 residues. The germline V gene has CDR1 MNHEY and CDR2 SMNVEV (reference sequence). The assay was immunoSEQ multiplex PCR, and TCRdb's table has in-frame clones only and misses some. The sample lists roughly 180,000 clones, roughly nine tenths occurring once. Study results and limitations: Repertoires were obtained solely post-peak T cell response. Most donors were white British, females outnumbered males, and clonal diversity was possibly underestimated.

V is TRBV27 and J is TRBJ1-5, with a weak D call TRBD1 (6 bases). The input for sequencing was peripheral blood, taken 28 days after the second AZD1222 dose. The sequence derives from an adult who received the AZD1222 COVID-19 vaccine. The CDR3: CASGGTFGQPQHF. The CDR3, as DNA: TGTGCCAGCGGTGGGACATTCGGTCAGCCCCAGCATTTT.